This section outlines one T cell receptor beta chain sequence together with its context. Antigen specificity is unknown. The data belong to a study of OX40 agonist ivuxolimab in advanced cancers. Study conclusions and caveats: Clones of CD4+ and CD8+ blood T cells grew by week 6 at doses of 0.1 to 3.0 mg/kg.

Trimming took off 1 base at V and 4 bases at J, with 10 bases between the two ends. Germline CDR1 SGHAT, CDR2 FQNNGV. The CDR3 sequence is 14 residues long. Sequencing used immunoSEQ multiplex PCR; TCRdb keeps in-frame clones, though not all of them. Of more than 8,500 clones listed, approximately 70% are singletons. V gene TRBV11-2 combines with J gene TRBJ1-1; D gene unclear. The source was CD4+ or CD8+ T cells sorted from blood, collected in a trial of the OX40 agonist ivuxolimab. This receptor was taken from an adult with an advanced solid tumor such as melanoma, head and neck, liver or kidney cancer. This CDR3 is CASSLALTGTEAFF. The CDR3 bases are TGTGCCAGCAGCTTAGCTCTAACGGGCACTGAAGCTTTCTTT.